The rows below give T cell receptor beta chains drawn from one sample of a study of cytomegalovirus exposure and HLA in healthy donors. Libraries were prepared by immunoSEQ multiplex PCR; TCRdb keeps only in-frame clonotypes and omits some of them. Found here are around 110,000 clones, 70% to 80% of them singletons; the top ten hold approximately 3%. Source material: PBMCs. The origin of the receptors is a woman aged 18-35 years in good health and CMV-seropositive. CDR3s include the opening cysteine and the closing phenylalanine or tryptophan. D genes are given only for firm matches. Where a row states a size, it is once, few, many or the class of an expanded clone; other rows omit it.

size,J,V,D,DNA,CDR3
-,TRBJ2-2,TRBV5-4,-,TGTGCCAGCAGCCCAACTAGTGCCACCGGGGAGCTGTTTTTT,CASSPTSATGELFF
-,TRBJ2-7,TRBV2,-,TGTGCCAGCAGTGAAGCGGAAAGGGGGTACGAGCAGTACTTC,CASSEAERGYEQYF
-,TRBJ2-1,TRBV7-9,TRBD2,TGTGCCAGCAGCAAGGGAACTAGCGGGAGTAACTACAATGAGCAGTTCTTC,CASSKGTSGSNYNEQFF
once,TRBJ1-2,TRBV5-4,-,TGTGCCAGCAAACCGGGAGGAGCATCAGCTAACTATGGCTACACCTTC,CASKPGGASANYGYTF
-,TRBJ2-5,TRBV4-2,TRBD2,TGTGCCAGCAGCCACTCTAGCGGGAGGGGAGAGACCCAGTACTTC,CASSHSSGRGETQYF
once,TRBJ2-1,TRBV30,TRBD2,TGTGCCTGGAGCGAGCGTAGCGGGAACTACAATGAGCAGTTCTTC,CAWSERSGNYNEQFF
-,TRBJ1-3,TRBV9,-,TGTGCCAGCAGCGTAGCCGTCAGGGCTGGAAACACCATATATTTT,CASSVAVRAGNTIYF
-,TRBJ2-1,TRBV5-1,TRBD1,TGCGCCAGCAGCTTGTACACAGGGGACACCTACAATGAGCAGTTCTTC,CASSLYTGDTYNEQFF
-,TRBJ1-1,TRBV27,-,TGTGCCAGCAGTTTATCTCCAGCACGAGGCACTGAAGCTTTCTTT,CASSLSPARGTEAFF
-,TRBJ2-7,TRBV30,-,TGTGCCTGGAACAGGGCCCGAACGACGGCCCACTACGAGCAGTACTTC,CAWNRARTTAHYEQYF
-,TRBJ2-7,TRBV13,TRBD1,TGTGCCAGCAGCGGAGGAGGACAGGGAAGCTACGAGCAGTACTTC,CASSGGGQGSYEQYF
-,TRBJ2-1,TRBV18,-,TGTGCCAGCTCACGAACTGGGAGCAATGAGCAGTTCTTC,CASSRTGSNEQFF
-,TRBJ2-3,TRBV14,TRBD2,TGTGCCAGCAGCCTGACTAGCGGGCCCTTGGATACGCAGTATTTT,CASSLTSGPLDTQYF
-,TRBJ2-7,TRBV27,-,TGTGCCAGCAGTCCCTTTCCAGACACTAGCAGGAGCAACGAGCAGTACTTC,CASSPFPDTSRSNEQYF
-,TRBJ2-1,TRBV7-9,TRBD1,TGTGCCAGCAGCTACACAGGGGTCTCATATCAGTTCTTC,CASSYTGVSYQFF
once,TRBJ1-2,TRBV5-1,-,TGCGCCAGCAGCCCCGGCAGGGTGGGCTATGGCTACACCTTC,CASSPGRVGYGYTF
once,TRBJ1-3,TRBV5-1,-,TGCGCCAGCAGCTTGGACAGCCGAAACACCATATATTTT,CASSLDSRNTIYF
-,TRBJ2-7,TRBV9,TRBD1,TGTGCCAGCAGCGCCGCCGGGACAGGTTCTTACGAGCAGTACTTC,CASSAAGTGSYEQYF
-,TRBJ2-7,TRBV5-1,TRBD1,TGCGCCAGCAGCCTATGGACAGGGGGTTCCTACGAGCAGTACTTC,CASSLWTGGSYEQYF
-,TRBJ1-4,TRBV7-8,-,TGTGCCAGCAGCCCAGTTAGGGGTGAAAAACTGTTTTTT,CASSPVRGEKLFF
-,TRBJ1-2,TRBV5-4,TRBD1,TGTGCCAGCAGCAGAGCAGGGGGGTGGAACTATGGCTACACCTTC,CASSRAGGWNYGYTF
-,TRBJ2-5,TRBV28,TRBD2,TGTGCCAGCAGTTCGCCTTCCGGGACTAGCGGGCGGGAGACCCAGTACTTC,CASSSPSGTSGRETQYF
-,TRBJ2-7,TRBV11-1,TRBD2,TGTGCCAGCAGCTTAGGACTAGCCTTTAACCACGAGCAGTACTTC,CASSLGLAFNHEQYF
-,TRBJ1-2,TRBV7-9,TRBD1,TGTGCCAGCAGCTACATTGGGGGGACAGGGGGCCGGAGCTATGGCTACACCTTC,CASSYIGGTGGRSYGYTF
-,TRBJ2-1,TRBV27,-,TGTGCCAGCAGCCGGGTAGAGAGTTACAATGAGCAGTTCTTC,CASSRVESYNEQFF
few,TRBJ1-5,TRBV6-6,-,TGTGCCAGCAGCCCCGGGACAACAAATCAGCCCCAGCATTTT,CASSPGTTNQPQHF
-,TRBJ2-5,TRBV6-1,TRBD2,TGTGCCAGCAGTGAAGCGATTCTCGGGGGGGCCGAGACCCAGTACTTC,CASSEAILGGAETQYF
once,TRBJ1-1,TRBV25-1,-,TGTGCCAGCAGTGAGCGGCCGATTACAGGGAACACTGAAGCTTTCTTT,CASSERPITGNTEAFF
-,TRBJ1-2,TRBV19,TRBD1,TGTGCCAGTAGTCCCCGGGACAGCTATGGCTACACCTTC,CASSPRDSYGYTF
-,TRBJ1-5,TRBV15,TRBD1,TGTGCCACCAGCAGATCGGGAATCTTCCGGGACAGAGCTAATCAGCCCCAGCATTTT,CATSRSGIFRDRANQPQHF
-,TRBJ2-1,TRBV6-6,-,TGTGCCAGCAGTTTTTCCAGGGGAAATGAGCAGTTCTTC,CASSFSRGNEQFF
-,TRBJ1-1,TRBV11-1,-,TGTGCCAGCAGCCCTCAGGTTCTCACTGAAGCTTTCTTT,CASSPQVLTEAFF
-,TRBJ1-1,TRBV12-5,-,TGTGCTAGTGGTTTGCCCCTAACAGGGTCTGGGTATGGCACTGAAGCTTTCTTT,CASGLPLTGSGYGTEAFF
-,TRBJ2-7,TRBV30,-,TGTGCCTGGAGGCGGTCCCCCTCCTACGAGCAGTACTTC,CAWRRSPSYEQYF
once,TRBJ2-1,TRBV15,-,TGTGCCACCAGCCGAGGGGGGGGGTCCGACAATGAGCAGTTCTTC,CATSRGGGSDNEQFF
-,TRBJ1-5,TRBV6-1,TRBD1,TGTGCCAGCAGTGGTTGGGGACAGGGAGGGGGCCCCAATCAGCCCCAGCATTTT,CASSGWGQGGGPNQPQHF
-,TRBJ1-2,TRBV5-6,-,TGTGCCAGCAGCCAGGGACGGGGGGGTGGCTACACCTTC,CASSQGRGGGYTF
-,TRBJ1-5,TRBV5-1,-,TGCGCCAGCAGCCCAGGGTCTTGGAGCAATCAGCCCCAGCATTTT,CASSPGSWSNQPQHF
-,TRBJ2-7,TRBV7-2,TRBD2,TGTGCCAGCAGCTTAGTAATTAGCGGGGATGGGGAGCAGTACTTC,CASSLVISGDGEQYF
-,TRBJ1-2,TRBV11-1,TRBD1,TGTGCCAGCAGCTTAGCGGGGACAGGGTTTGATGGCTACACCTTC,CASSLAGTGFDGYTF
-,TRBJ1-1,TRBV19,TRBD1,TGTGCCAGTATCGGACAGGTGTTGGGCACTGAAGCTTTCTTT,CASIGQVLGTEAFF
-,TRBJ2-7,TRBV13,-,TGTGCCAGCAGCCCGTACTTGGTCTACGAGCAGTACTTC,CASSPYLVYEQYF
-,TRBJ1-3,TRBV6-7,-,TGTGCCAGGAGATACTGGATGGGCCTGAGCTCTGGAAACACCATATATTTT,CARRYWMGLSSGNTIYF
-,TRBJ2-7,TRBV6-5,-,TGTGCCAGCAATGTACACCGCTCCTACGAGCAGTACTTC,CASNVHRSYEQYF
few,TRBJ2-3,TRBV30,TRBD2,TGTGCCTGGCAACTAGCGGGAGTCCGCGATACGCAGTATTTT,CAWQLAGVRDTQYF
few,TRBJ1-2,TRBV21-1,-,TGTGCCAGCAGATCCGCGACAGGGCCTAATGGCTACACCTTC,CASRSATGPNGYTF
-,TRBJ1-3,TRBV4-1,TRBD1,TGCGCCAGCACCACAAGATCTGGGACAGGCCGGAACACCATATATTTT,CASTTRSGTGRNTIYF
-,TRBJ2-2,TRBV28,TRBD1,TGTGCCAGCAGCTTTCTGGACAGGGACACCGGGGAGCTGTTTTTT,CASSFLDRDTGELFF
-,TRBJ2-7,TRBV9,TRBD1,TGTGCCAGCAGCGTAGAAGGGACAGGGAGATACGAGCAGTACTTC,CASSVEGTGRYEQYF
-,TRBJ1-2,TRBV9,-,TGTGCCAGCAGCGTAGTGGGGGCCCATGGCTACACCTTC,CASSVVGAHGYTF
-,TRBJ2-1,TRBV30,TRBD1,TGTGCCTGGACTTTGGGACAGGTTATTGATGAGCAGTTCTTC,CAWTLGQVIDEQFF